Below, one TCR beta chain is given with its context. This sample stems from a study of T cell responses to AZD1222 COVID-19 vaccine. Sequencing used immunoSEQ multiplex PCR; TCRdb keeps in-frame clones, though not all of them. This sample carries about 69,000 clones, over 65% of them seen once, and the ten largest clones take about 23%. There are 15 residues in the CDR3. V gave up 0 bases and J gave up 4 bases; unmatched junction bases: 4. Germline CDR1 SGDLS, CDR2 YYNGEE. Source: peripheral blood, taken 28 days after the second AZD1222 dose. The clonotype comes from an adult who received the AZD1222 COVID-19 vaccine. The J gene is TRBJ1-2, the V gene TRBV9, with 9 bases that match TRBD1. This chain's CDR3 is CASSVDRQGGYGYTF. CDR3 in DNA: TGTGCCAGCAGCGTAGACAGACAGGGGGGCTATGGCTACACCTTC.